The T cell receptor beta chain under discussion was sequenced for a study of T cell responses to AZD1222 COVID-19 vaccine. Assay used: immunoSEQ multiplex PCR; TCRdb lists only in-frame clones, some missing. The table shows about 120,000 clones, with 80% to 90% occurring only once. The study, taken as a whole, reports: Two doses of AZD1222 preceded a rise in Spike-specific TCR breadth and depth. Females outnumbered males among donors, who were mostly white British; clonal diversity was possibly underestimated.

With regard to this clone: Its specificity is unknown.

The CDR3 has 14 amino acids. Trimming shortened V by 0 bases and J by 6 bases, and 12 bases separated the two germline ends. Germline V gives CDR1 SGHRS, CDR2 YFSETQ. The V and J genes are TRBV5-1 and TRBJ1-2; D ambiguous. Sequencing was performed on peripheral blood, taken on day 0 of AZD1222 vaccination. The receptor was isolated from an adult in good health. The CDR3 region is CASSLASQADGYTF. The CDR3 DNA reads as TGCGCCAGCAGCTTGGCGAGCCAGGCTGATGGCTACACCTTC.